The entry below describes one T cell receptor (beta chain). The data were obtained in a study of PD-L1 blockade in urothelial cancer. Assay used: immunoSEQ multiplex PCR; TCRdb lists only in-frame clones, some missing. The repertoire holds about 120,000 clones, with 75% to 95% as singletons. Documented time point: peripheral blood 6 weeks after treatment start. Material: PBMCs, obtained around atezolizumab (anti-PD-L1) treatment. This TCR came from a man aged 55 to 70 with urothelial cancer.

The DNA of the CDR3 is TGTGCCAGCAGCTCCAGCGGGGGAAGCACAGATACGCAGTATTTT. It is translated as CASSSSGGSTDTQYF. The chain couples TRBV11-3 to TRBJ2-3; 8 bases map to TRBD2. Germline assignment: CDR1 SGHNT and CDR2 YENEEA. Trimming at V came to 4 bases and at J to 0 bases, leaving 3 bases not matched to a gene. This CDR3 region has 15 residues.